This TCR beta chain came from a study of tumor-infiltrating lymphocytes in primary liver carcinoma. Study-wide points: For tumor-adjacent and tumor-blood pairs, overlap was less than that seen for tumor region pairs.

Starting material of roughly 550 ng total RNA yielded TCR beta cDNA via a constant-region primer. Three-round nested multiplex PCR performed with slightly modified ARM-PCR produced the TCR beta libraries. TCRdb reanalysed the multiplex PCR reads using MiXCR and keeps one entry per CDR3 protein. The profile shows around 22,000 distinct CDR3 sequences, around 84% of them singletons. About this clonotype: The antigen is not known. The junction departs from the called germline gene at one end, perhaps through a read error.

Investigators took RNA and DNA out together from 20-30 mg of unsorted bulk tissue. This clonotype was sampled from a woman aged 25-40 years with primary liver carcinoma and hepatitis B virus infection. The sequenced sample consisted of liver tumor tissue from sampling region 2. The subset: tumor region T2, inferior pole.

The CDR3, as DNA: TGTACCAGCAGATATACAGGGTGGAGGGCTGAAGTCTTCTTT. It is translated as CTSRYTGWRAEVFF. The gene calls are TRBV11-2 and TRBJ1-1, with TRBD1 as a possible D gene (6 bases). This CDR3 spans 14 amino acids. Germline CDR1 is SGHAT and CDR2 is FQNNGV.